The clone carrying this TCR beta chain was picked up one time. The sample is drawn from a study of T cell changes during pregnancy in multiple sclerosis. Profiled with immunoSEQ multiplex PCR; TCRdb holds only in-frame clones, not every one. Among approximately 34,000 clones, roughly 94% were seen once, and the ten largest hold over 0.45%. There are 13 residues in the CDR3. CDR1 is MNHNS, CDR2 SASEGT, per germline. The source material was CD4+ T cells from peripheral blood mononuclear cells, sampled after pregnancy. The rearrangement links TRBV6-1 to TRBJ2-5; 8 bases match TRBD1. The J call may be wrong; the DNA end is better matched by TRBJ2-7. The TCR sequence derives from a female donor with multiple sclerosis, enrolled in a pregnancy study. In DNA form, the CDR3 reads TGTGCCAGCAGTACCCGGGACAGGTACGAGCAGTACTTC. It translates to CASSTRDRYEQYF.